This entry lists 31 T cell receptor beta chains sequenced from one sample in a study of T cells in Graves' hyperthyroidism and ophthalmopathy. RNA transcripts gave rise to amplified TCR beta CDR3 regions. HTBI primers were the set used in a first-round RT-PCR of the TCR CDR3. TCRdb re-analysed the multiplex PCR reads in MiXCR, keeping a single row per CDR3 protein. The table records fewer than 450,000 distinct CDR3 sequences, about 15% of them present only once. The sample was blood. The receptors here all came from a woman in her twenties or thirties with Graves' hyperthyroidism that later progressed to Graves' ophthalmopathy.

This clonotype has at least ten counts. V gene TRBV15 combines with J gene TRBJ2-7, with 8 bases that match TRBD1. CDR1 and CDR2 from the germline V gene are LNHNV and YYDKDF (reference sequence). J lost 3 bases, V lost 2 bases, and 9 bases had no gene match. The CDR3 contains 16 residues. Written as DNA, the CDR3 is TGTGCCACCAGCAGAACGCCGGACAGGGATCGCTACGAGCAGTACTTC. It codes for CATSRTPDRDRYEQYF.

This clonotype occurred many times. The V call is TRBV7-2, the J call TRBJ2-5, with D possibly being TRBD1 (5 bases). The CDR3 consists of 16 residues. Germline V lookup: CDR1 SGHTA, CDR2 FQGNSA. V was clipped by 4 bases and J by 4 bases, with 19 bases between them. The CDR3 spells CASSSRVRFVGETQYF. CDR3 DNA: TGTGCCAGCAGCTCCAGGGTTAGGTTCGTCGGAGAGACCCAGTACTTC.

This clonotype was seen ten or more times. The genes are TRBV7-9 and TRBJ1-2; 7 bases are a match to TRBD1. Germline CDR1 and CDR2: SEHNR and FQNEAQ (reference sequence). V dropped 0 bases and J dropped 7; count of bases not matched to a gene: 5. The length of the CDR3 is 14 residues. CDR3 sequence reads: CASSLAGGGLGYTF. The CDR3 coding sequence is TGTGCCAGCAGCTTAGCAGGAGGGGGCCTTGGCTACACCTTC.

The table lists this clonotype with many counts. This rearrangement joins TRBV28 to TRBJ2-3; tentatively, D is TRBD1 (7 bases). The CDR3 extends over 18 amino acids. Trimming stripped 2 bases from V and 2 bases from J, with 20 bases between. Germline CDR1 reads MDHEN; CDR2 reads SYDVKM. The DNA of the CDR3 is TGTGCCAGCAGTTTAGGCTCACAGGGGACTCAGACCACAGATACGCAGTATTTT. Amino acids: CASSLGSQGTQTTDTQYF.

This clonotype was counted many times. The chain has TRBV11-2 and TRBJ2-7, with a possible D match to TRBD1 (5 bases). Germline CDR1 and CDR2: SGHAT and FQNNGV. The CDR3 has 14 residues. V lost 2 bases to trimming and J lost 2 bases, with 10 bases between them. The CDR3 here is CASSLSGYTYEQYF. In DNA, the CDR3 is TGTGCCAGCAGCTTATCAGGGTACACCTACGAGCAGTACTTC.

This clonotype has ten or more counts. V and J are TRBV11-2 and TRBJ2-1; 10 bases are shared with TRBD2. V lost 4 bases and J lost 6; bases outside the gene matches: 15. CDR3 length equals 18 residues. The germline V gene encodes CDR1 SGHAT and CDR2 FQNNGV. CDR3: CASSSPRSGRAVSNEQFF. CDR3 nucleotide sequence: TGTGCCAGCAGCTCCCCCCGAAGCGGGAGGGCCGTTTCCAATGAGCAGTTCTTC.

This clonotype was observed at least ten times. CDR3 sequence (DNA): TGTGCCATCAGTGAGAAGCGGGAAAACACTGAAGCTTTCTTT. It translates to CAISEKRENTEAFF. The J gene is TRBJ1-1, the V gene TRBV10-3; no firm D call. V dropped 2 bases and J dropped 2 bases, with 9 bases sitting between them. The CDR3 runs to 14 residues. The germline V gene has CDR1 ENHRY and CDR2 SYGVKD.

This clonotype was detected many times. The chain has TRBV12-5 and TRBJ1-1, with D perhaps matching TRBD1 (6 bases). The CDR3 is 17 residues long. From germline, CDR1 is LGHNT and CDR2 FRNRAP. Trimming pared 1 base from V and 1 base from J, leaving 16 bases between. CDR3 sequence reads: CASGLEEFRGPNTEAFF. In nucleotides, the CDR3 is TGTGCTAGTGGTTTGGAGGAATTCAGGGGTCCGAACACTGAAGCTTTCTTT. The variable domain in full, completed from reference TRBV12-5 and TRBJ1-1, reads DARVTQTPRHKVTEMGQEVTMRCQPILGHNTVFWYRQTMMQGLELLAYFRNRAPLDDSGMPKDRFSAEMPDATLATLKIQPSEPRDSAVYFCASGLEEFRGPNTEAFFGQGTRLTVV.

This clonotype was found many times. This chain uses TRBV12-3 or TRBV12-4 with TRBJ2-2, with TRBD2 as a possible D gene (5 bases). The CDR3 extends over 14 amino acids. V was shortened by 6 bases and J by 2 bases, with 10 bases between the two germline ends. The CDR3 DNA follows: TGTGCCAGCAGAAGCCTAGCAAACACCGGGGAGCTGTTTTTT. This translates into CASRSLANTGELFF.

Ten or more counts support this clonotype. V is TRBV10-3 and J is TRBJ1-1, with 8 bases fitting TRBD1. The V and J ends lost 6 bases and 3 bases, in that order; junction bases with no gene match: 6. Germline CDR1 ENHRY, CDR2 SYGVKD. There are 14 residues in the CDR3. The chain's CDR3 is CAIRADRDDTEAFF. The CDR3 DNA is TGTGCCATCAGGGCGGACAGGGACGACACTGAAGCTTTCTTT.

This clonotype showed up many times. The DNA for the CDR3 is TGTGCCAGTAGAGGACAGTTCTATGGCTACACCTTC. As protein: CASRGQFYGYTF. V is TRBV19 and J is TRBJ1-2; the D gene is possibly TRBD1 (6 bases). Germline loops: CDR1 LNHDA, CDR2 SQIVND (reference sequence). The V end lost 6 bases, the J end lost 4 bases, and 9 bases lay between the germline ends. The CDR3 length is 12 residues.

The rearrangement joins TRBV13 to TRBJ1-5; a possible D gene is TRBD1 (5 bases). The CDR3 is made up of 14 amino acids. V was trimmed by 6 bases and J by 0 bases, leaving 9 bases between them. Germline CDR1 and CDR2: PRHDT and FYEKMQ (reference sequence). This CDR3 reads CASSSRDSNQPQHF. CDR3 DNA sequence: TGTGCCAGCAGTTCCAGGGATAGCAATCAGCCCCAGCATTTT.

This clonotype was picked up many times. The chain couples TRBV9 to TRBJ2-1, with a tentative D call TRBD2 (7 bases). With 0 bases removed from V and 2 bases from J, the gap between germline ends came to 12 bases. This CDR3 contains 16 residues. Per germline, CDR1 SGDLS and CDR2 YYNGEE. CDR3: CASSVEGGTTYNEQFF. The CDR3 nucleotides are TGTGCCAGCAGCGTAGAGGGGGGGACCACCTACAATGAGCAGTTCTTC. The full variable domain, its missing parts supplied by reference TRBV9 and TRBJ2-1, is DSGVTQTPKHLITATGQRVTLRCSPRSGDLSVYWYQQSLDQGLQFLIQYYNGEERAKGNILERFSAQQFPDLHSELNLSSLELGDSALYFCASSVEGGTTYNEQFFGPGTRLTVL.

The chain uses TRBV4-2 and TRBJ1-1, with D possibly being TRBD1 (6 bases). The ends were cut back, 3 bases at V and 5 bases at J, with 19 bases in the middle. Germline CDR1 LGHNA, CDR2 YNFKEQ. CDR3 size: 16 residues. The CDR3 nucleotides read TGTGCCAGCAGCCAGGGCCTTGGGGGGGGCGGGACTGAAGCTTTCTTT. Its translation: CASSQGLGGGGTEAFF.

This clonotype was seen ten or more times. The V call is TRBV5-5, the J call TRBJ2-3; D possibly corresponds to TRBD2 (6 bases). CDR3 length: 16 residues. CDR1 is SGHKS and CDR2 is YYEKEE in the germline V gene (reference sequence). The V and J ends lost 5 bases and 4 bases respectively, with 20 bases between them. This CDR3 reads CASRYTGTPGADTQYF. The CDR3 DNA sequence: TGTGCCAGCAGGTACACCGGGACTCCTGGGGCAGATACGCAGTATTTT. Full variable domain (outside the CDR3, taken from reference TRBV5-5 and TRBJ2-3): DAGVTQSPTHLIKTRGQQVTLRCSPISGHKSVSWYQQVLGQGPQFIFQYYEKEERGRGNFPDRFSARQFPNYSSELNVNALLLGDSALYLCASRYTGTPGADTQYFGPGTRLTVL.

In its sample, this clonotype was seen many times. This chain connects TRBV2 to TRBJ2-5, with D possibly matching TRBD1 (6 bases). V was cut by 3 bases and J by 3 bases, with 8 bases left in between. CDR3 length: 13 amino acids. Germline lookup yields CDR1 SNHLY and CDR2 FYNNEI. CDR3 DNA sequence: TGTGCCAGCAGTGATTCAGGGGAAGAGACCCAGTACTTC. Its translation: CASSDSGEETQYF.

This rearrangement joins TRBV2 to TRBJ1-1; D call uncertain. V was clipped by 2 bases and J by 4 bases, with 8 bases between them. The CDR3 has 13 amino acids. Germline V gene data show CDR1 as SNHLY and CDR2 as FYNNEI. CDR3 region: CASSEQRGTEAFF. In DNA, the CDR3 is TGTGCCAGCAGTGAACAACGGGGCACTGAAGCTTTCTTT.

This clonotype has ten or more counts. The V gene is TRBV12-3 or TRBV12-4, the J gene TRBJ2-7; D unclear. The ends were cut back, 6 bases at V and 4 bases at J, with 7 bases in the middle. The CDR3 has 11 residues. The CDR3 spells CASSQEYEQYF. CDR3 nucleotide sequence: TGTGCCAGCAGCCAGGAATACGAGCAGTACTTC.

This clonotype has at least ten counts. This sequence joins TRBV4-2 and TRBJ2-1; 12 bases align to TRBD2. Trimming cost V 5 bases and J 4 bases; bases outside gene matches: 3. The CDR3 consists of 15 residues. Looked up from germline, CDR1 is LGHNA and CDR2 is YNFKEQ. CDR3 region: CASSAGTSGYNEQFF. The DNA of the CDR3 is TGTGCCAGCAGCGCGGGGACTAGCGGGTACAATGAGCAGTTCTTC.

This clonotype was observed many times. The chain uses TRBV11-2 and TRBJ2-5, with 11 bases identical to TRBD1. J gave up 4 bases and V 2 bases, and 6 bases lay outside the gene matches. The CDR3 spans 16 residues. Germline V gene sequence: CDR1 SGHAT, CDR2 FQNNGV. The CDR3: CASSLNSGTGGETQYF. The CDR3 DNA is TGTGCCAGCAGCTTAAACTCCGGGACAGGGGGAGAGACCCAGTACTTC.

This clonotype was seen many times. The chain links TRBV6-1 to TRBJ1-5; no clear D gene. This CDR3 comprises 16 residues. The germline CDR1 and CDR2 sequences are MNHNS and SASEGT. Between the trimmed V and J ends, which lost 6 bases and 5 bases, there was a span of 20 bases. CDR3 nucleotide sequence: TGTGCCAGCAGCCCTTTAGGAGGGTTTGTTCATCAGCCCCAGCATTTT. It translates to CASSPLGGFVHQPQHF.

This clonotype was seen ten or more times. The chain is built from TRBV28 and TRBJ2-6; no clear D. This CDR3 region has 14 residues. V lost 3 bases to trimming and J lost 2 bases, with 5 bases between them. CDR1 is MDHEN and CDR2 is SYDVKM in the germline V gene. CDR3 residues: CASSLLAGANVLTF. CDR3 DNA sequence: TGTGCCAGCAGTTTGTTGGCTGGGGCCAACGTCCTGACTTTC. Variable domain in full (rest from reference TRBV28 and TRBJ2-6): DVKVTQSSRYLVKRTGEKVFLECVQDMDHENMFWYRQDPGLGLRLIYFSYDVKMKEKGDIPEGYSVSREKKERFSLILESASTNQTSMYLCASSLLAGANVLTFGAGSRLTVL.

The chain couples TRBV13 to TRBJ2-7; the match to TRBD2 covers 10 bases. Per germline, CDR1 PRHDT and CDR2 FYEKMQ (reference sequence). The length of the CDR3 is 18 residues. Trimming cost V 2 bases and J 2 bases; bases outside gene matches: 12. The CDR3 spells CASSLMAASGGPPYEQYF. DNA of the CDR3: TGTGCCAGCAGCTTAATGGCGGCTAGCGGGGGACCTCCCTACGAGCAGTACTTC.

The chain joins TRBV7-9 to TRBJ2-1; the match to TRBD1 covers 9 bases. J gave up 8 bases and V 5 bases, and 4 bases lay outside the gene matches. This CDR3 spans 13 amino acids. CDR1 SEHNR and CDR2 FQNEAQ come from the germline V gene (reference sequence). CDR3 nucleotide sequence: TGTGCCAGCAGCGCACGGGACAGGGATGAGCAGTTCTTC. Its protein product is CASSARDRDEQFF.

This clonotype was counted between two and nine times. In DNA, the CDR3 is TGCGCCAGCAGCTCGGGACAGGAGAACACTGAAGCTTTCTTT. Translated: CASSSGQENTEAFF. The chain links TRBV5-1 to TRBJ1-1; 8 bases align to TRBD1. This CDR3 has 14 residues. Unmatched junction bases numbered 2, after V lost 3 bases and J lost 1 base. Germline loops: CDR1 SGHRS, CDR2 YFSETQ.

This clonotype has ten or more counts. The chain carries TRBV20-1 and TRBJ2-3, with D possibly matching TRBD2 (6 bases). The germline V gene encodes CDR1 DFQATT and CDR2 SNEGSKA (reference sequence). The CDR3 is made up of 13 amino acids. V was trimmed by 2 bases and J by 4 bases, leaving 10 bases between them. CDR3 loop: CSARRGSSDTQYF. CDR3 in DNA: TGCAGTGCTAGACGGGGGAGCTCAGATACGCAGTATTTT.

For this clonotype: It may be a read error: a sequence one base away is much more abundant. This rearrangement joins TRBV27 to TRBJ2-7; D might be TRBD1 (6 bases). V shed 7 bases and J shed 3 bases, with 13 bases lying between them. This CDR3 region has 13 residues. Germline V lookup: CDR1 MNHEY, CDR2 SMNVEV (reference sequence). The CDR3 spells CASILRTDYEQYF. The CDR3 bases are TGTGCCAGCATTTTGCGGACAGACTACGAGCAGTACTTC.

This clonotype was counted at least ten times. In DNA form, the CDR3 reads TGCAGTGCTAGAGATCAGGGGGGGGACTCTTACTACGAGCAGTACTTC. The encoded protein is CSARDQGGDSYYEQYF. The genes are TRBV20-1 and TRBJ2-7; possibly TRBD1 or TRBD2 for D (7 bases each). From germline, CDR1 is DFQATT and CDR2 SNEGSKA (reference sequence). CDR3 length: 16 residues. V was pared by 0 bases and J by 3 bases, with 18 bases between.

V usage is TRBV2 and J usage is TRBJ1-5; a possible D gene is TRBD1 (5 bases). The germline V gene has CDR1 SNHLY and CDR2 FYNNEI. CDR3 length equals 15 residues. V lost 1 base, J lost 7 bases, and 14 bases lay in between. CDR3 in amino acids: CASSEGGGRYQPQHF. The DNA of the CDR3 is TGTGCCAGCAGTGAAGGCGGGGGACGGTACCAGCCCCAGCATTTT.

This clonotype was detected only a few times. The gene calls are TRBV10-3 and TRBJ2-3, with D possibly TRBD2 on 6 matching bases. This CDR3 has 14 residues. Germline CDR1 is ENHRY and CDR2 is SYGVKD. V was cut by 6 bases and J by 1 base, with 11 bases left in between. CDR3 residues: CAIRNGGGTDTQYF. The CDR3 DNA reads TGTGCCATCAGGAACGGCGGGGGCACAGATACGCAGTATTTT.

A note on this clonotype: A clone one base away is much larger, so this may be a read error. DNA for the CDR3: TGTGCCAGCAGAGGGATAGCCGTCAAGACCCAGTACTTC. Encoded protein: CASRGIAVKTQYF. The rearrangement joins TRBV27 to TRBJ2-5; D uncertain. CDR3 length equals 13 residues. V dropped 6 bases and J dropped 6 bases, with 14 bases sitting between them. CDR1 is MNHEY and CDR2 is SMNVEV in the germline V gene (reference sequence).